This T cell receptor (beta chain) was identified in a study of CXCR3-negative and CXCR3-positive naive CD8 T cells. TRB cDNA libraries were made by UMI-labeled 5' RACE. Each CDR3 protein gets one entry in TCRdb, which reprocessed the 5' RACE reads and gives no DNA. Listed are approximately 100,000 distinct CDR3 sequences; 0.36% falls within the top ten. Study results and caveats: CXCR3-positive naive cells carried more hydrophobic TRB CDR3s than CXCR3-negative naive cells did.

As regards this clonotype: Its target is not known.

The CDR3 sequence is 16 residues long. Per the germline V gene, CDR1 is WNHNN and CDR2 is SYGVQD (reference sequence). Sample: naive CXCR3+ CD8+ T cells from blood. Subset given: CD45RO-CCR7+CD27+CD95- naive CD8+ T cells expressing CXCR3 (TNR3+). The TCR comes from a human donor in good health. Some clones in this sample may be carry-over from other donors' samples. The genes are TRBV10-1 and TRBJ2-1; lacking DNA, the TRBD1 call made by TCRdb goes unchecked. The CDR3: CASSESLGTGGDEQFF.